The rows below give T cell receptor beta chains drawn from one sample of a study of vaccination effects on CD4 cells after COVID-19. These receptors' antigens are unknown. Profiling relied on immunoSEQ multiplex PCR, and the TCRdb table lists in-frame clones only, not all of them. The sample has 40,000 to 60,000 clones, roughly four fifths seen once. Sequences were derived from CD4+ T cells from PBMCs cultured without peptide, sampled before COVID-19 vaccination. These receptors all come from a human donor who had a prior SARS-CoV-2 infection. Both conserved end residues are part of each CDR3. The D gene is left open where the match is weak. A row's size may be missing; if present it is once, few, many or a size class.

>-|TRBV11-2|TRBJ1-2|-
TGTGCCAGCAGCCACTTTAGGGGAACTAACTATGGCTACACCTTC
CASSHFRGTNYGYTF
>-|TRBV5-4|TRBJ2-7|-
TGTGCCAGCAGCTTGTGGTTTGGGGAGCAGTACTTC
CASSLWFGEQYF
>-|TRBV5-1|TRBJ2-5|TRBD1
TGCGCCAGCAGCCACGGGACAGGGGAAGCGGAGACCCAGTACTTC
CASSHGTGEAETQYF
>once|TRBV7-2|TRBJ2-3|-
TGTGCCAGCAGCTTGGACTGGGGGGATACGCAGTATTTT
CASSLDWGDTQYF
>few|TRBV2|TRBJ2-7|-
TGTGCCAGCAGTGAATGGGCCTCCTGGGGGTCCTACGAGCAGTACTTC
CASSEWASWGSYEQYF
>few|TRBV6-6|TRBJ2-1|TRBD2
TGTGCCAGCAGCCACGGGACTAGTGCTGAGCAGTTCTTC
CASSHGTSAEQFF
>-|TRBV5-6|TRBJ1-5|-
TGTGCCAGCAGCCCCTGGGGGGGAGGCAATCAGCCCCAGCATTTT
CASSPWGGGNQPQHF
>-|TRBV7-2|TRBJ1-1|-
TGTGCCAGCAGCCCGGGACAAAACACTGAAGCTTTCTTT
CASSPGQNTEAFF
>-|TRBV19|TRBJ2-2|-
TGTGCCAGTAGTTCACCGGGCGAGGTCGCCGGGGAGCTGTTTTTT
CASSSPGEVAGELFF
>-|TRBV12-3/TRBV12-4|TRBJ1-3|-
TGTGCCAGCAGGTTGACGGCTGGAAACACCATATATTTT
CASRLTAGNTIYF
>few|TRBV18|TRBJ1-6|-
TGTGCCAGCTCACCTGCCCAAGATAGCTCCTATAATTCACCCCTCCACTTT
CASSPAQDSSYNSPLHF
>-|TRBV3-1/TRBV3-2|TRBJ2-1|-
TGTGCCAGCAGCCAAGGGATCTTAGCCGAATCACATGGAGGGGAGCAGTTCTTC
CASSQGILAESHGGEQFF
>-|TRBV7-9|TRBJ2-3|-
TGTGCCAGCAGCTTATATGGGTTGGACTCAACAGATACGCAGTATTTT
CASSLYGLDSTDTQYF
>-|TRBV12-2|TRBJ2-5|-
TGTGCAAGTCGCTTAGCCCCGTTTTTTCGGCGGGAGGACCGGGAGACCCAGTACTTC
CASRLAPFFRREDRETQYF
>-|TRBV6-5|TRBJ1-5|-
TGTGCCAGCAGGCCCACAAATATGTGGTCCCAGCATTTT
CASRPTNMWSQHF
>-|TRBV9|TRBJ1-2|-
TGTGCCAGCAGCGGGGGGGGGCCTTCCCCGTACTATGGCTACACCTTC
CASSGGGPSPYYGYTF
>once|TRBV7-2|TRBJ2-3|-
TGTGCCAGCAGCTTAGTCTTCGGGGGCACAGATACGCAGTATTTT
CASSLVFGGTDTQYF
>-|TRBV7-8|TRBJ2-1|TRBD1
TGTGCCAGCAGCTTGGACAGGCGGGATGAGCAGTTCTTC
CASSLDRRDEQFF
>once|TRBV3-1/TRBV3-2|TRBJ2-3|-
TGTGCCAGCAGTCAAACCGGATTGCCAGATACGCAGTATTTT
CASSQTGLPDTQYF
>-|TRBV19|TRBJ1-5|-
TGTGCCAGTAAACCCCGGGAGGGGTCCCCGAATCAGCCCCAGCATTTT
CASKPREGSPNQPQHF
>-|TRBV9|TRBJ1-2|-
TGTGCCAGCAGCGCACTCAGGGTACATGGCTACACCTTC
CASSALRVHGYTF
>-|TRBV3-1/TRBV3-2|TRBJ1-6|-
TGTGCCAGCTTCGGCAGTTCGGCGGGGCCCTCCTATAATTCACCCCTCCACTTT
CASFGSSAGPSYNSPLHF
>few|TRBV5-5|TRBJ2-1|TRBD2
TGTGCCAGCACAGCGGGACTAGCGACGTACAATGAGCAGTTCTTC
CASTAGLATYNEQFF
>once|TRBV30|TRBJ1-5|-
TGTGCCTGGGGGGAGAATTTCAATCAGCCCCAGCATTTT
CAWGENFNQPQHF
>-|TRBV23-1|TRBJ1-2|-
TGCGCCAGCAGTCAACCCACCTGCAGGGTCTATGGCTACACCTTC
CASSQPTCRVYGYTF
>-|TRBV18|TRBJ1-2|TRBD1
TGTGCCAGCTCACCCCTCCGTTCCGGGACAGAGCCTGGTGCTGGCTACACCTTC
CASSPLRSGTEPGAGYTF
>-|TRBV19|TRBJ1-2|TRBD1
TGTGCCAGTAGTATTAGGGGACAGGGTGGCGGCTACACCTTC
CASSIRGQGGGYTF
>-|TRBV5-6|TRBJ2-5|TRBD1
TGTGCCAGCAGCTTGTACAGGGGCGAGACCCAGTACTTC
CASSLYRGETQYF
>-|TRBV5-8|TRBJ1-4|TRBD1
TGTGCCAGCAGACTCCTCCCGGGACAGGGGGGAGCTAATGAAAAACTGTTTTTT
CASRLLPGQGGANEKLFF
>-|TRBV11-1|TRBJ1-1|-
TGTGCCAGCACCCTACGTGGGGGGACCACTGAAGCTTTCTTT
CASTLRGGTTEAFF
>-|TRBV9|TRBJ2-3|-
TGTGCCAGCAGCTCCCGGGGCTCGAAGAACACAGATACGCAGTATTTT
CASSSRGSKNTDTQYF
>-|TRBV15|TRBJ2-7|-
TGTGCCACCAGCATGGATACAGCATCCTACGAGCAGTACTTC
CATSMDTASYEQYF
>-|TRBV10-3|TRBJ1-2|-
TGTGCCATCAGTGGGACAGTACTCTATGGCTACACCTTC
CAISGTVLYGYTF
>-|TRBV6-5|TRBJ2-7|TRBD1
TGTGCCAGCAGAACCGGGACAGGGTCCTACGAGCAGTACTTC
CASRTGTGSYEQYF
>few|TRBV9|TRBJ2-7|-
TGTGCCAGCAGTCCCGGGCCCAACAGGTACGAGCAGTACTTC
CASSPGPNRYEQYF
>-|TRBV15|TRBJ2-5|TRBD2
TGTGCCACCAGCAGGTTCCCAGCGGGGGAACCGAAAGAGACCCAGTACTTC
CATSRFPAGEPKETQYF
>-|TRBV28|TRBJ2-2|TRBD1
TGTGCCAGCAGGTCGACAGGGGCAACCGGGGAGCTGTTTTTT
CASRSTGATGELFF
>-|TRBV27|TRBJ1-2|TRBD1
TGTGCCAGCAGTACCCGGACAGGGACCGGCCTCTATGGCTACACCTTC
CASSTRTGTGLYGYTF
>-|TRBV5-6|TRBJ2-1|-
TGTGCCAGCAGCTTGTTTCGGGGGAATGAGCAGTTCTTC
CASSLFRGNEQFF